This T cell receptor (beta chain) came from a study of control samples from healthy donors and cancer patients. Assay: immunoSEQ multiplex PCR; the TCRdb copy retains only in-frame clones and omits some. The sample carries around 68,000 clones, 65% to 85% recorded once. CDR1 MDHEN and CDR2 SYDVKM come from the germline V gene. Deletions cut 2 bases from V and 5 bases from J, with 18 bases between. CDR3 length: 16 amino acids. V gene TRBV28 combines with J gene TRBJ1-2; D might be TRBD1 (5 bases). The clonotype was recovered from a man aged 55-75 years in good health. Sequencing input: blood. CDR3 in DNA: TGTGCCAGCAGTTTAAATGGGTTGGGGACCCATTATGGCTACACCTTC. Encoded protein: CASSLNGLGTHYGYTF.